This record concerns one T cell receptor beta chain sequence. CDR1 is SGHNT, CDR2 YYREEE, per germline (reference sequence). The CDR3 covers 14 residues. With V trimmed by 4 bases and J by 7 bases, 9 bases remained unmatched. These data are taken from a study of blood T cell repertoires in COVID-19. Looking at the study overall: The study drew acute and convalescent COVID-19 samples from the United States, Italy and Spain. Nucleic acid was either cDNA or gDNA, and it came from T cells, B-cell-depleted T cells, or PBMCs.

In the source study's methods: Amplifying reference gene primers gave estimates of nucleated cell counts. Clones were read by immunoSEQ multiplex PCR, and TCRdb kept only the in-frame ones, dropping some. Clone size and the V and J calls come from that table; the DNA yielded D and trimming. The data contain tens of thousands of clones, about 81% of them singletons. The sample consisted of peripheral blood. The source is a woman older than 75 with acute or convalescent COVID-19. The J gene is TRBJ1-2, the V gene TRBV5-4, with TRBD1 identical over 8 bases. Here the CDR3 reads CASSQAGGLGGYTF. The CDR3 nucleotides are TGTGCCAGCAGCCAAGCAGGGGGCCTCGGTGGCTACACCTTC.